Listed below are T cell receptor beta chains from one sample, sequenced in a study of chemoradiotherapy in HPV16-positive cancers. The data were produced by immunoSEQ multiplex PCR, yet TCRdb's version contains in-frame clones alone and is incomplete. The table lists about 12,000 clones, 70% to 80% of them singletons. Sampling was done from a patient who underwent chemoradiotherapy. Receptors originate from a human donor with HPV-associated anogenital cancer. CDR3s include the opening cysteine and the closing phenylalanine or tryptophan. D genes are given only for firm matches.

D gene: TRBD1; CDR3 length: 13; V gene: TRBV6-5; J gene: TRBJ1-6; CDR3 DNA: TGTGCCAGCACCTGGGACAGCAATTCACCCCTCCACTTT; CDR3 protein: CASTWDSNSPLHF
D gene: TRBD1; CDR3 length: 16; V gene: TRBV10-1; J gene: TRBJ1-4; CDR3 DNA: TGCGCCAGCAGCACAGGGGTGCGGGCTGGAGGAGAAAAACTGTTTTTT; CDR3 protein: CASSTGVRAGGEKLFF
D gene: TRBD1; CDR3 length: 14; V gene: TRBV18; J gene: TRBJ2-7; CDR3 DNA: TGTGCCAGCTCCAACGACGGACAGGCCTACGAGCAGTACTTC; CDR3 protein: CASSNDGQAYEQYF
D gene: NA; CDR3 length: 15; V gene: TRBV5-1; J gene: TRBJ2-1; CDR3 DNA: TGCGCCAGCAGCCTGGAGGGGCGGGGCGACAATGAGCAGTTCTTC; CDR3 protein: CASSLEGRGDNEQFF
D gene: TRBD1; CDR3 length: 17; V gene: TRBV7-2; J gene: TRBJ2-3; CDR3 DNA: TGTGCCAGCAGCCCTGGAGACAGGGCGGCTCCCACAGATACGCAGTATTTT; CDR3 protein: CASSPGDRAAPTDTQYF
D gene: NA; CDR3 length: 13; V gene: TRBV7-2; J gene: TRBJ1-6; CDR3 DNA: TGTGCCAGCAGCTCCGGGTCCGCGTCACCCCTCCACTTT; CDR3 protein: CASSSGSASPLHF
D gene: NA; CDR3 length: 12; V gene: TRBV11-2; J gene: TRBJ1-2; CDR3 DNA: TGTGCCAGCAGCCAAGGGGATCGGGGCTACACCTTC; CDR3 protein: CASSQGDRGYTF
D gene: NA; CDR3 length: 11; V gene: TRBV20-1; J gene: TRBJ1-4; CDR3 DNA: TGCAGTGCTTCTGAAAGTGGAGAACTGTTTTTT; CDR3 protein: CSASESGELFF
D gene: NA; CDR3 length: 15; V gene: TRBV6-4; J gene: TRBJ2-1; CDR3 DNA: TGTGCCAGCAGTGACTCCCCAGGGGGGTACAATGAGCAGTTCTTC; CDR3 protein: CASSDSPGGYNEQFF
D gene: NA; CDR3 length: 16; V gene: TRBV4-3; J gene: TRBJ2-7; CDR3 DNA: TGCGCCAGCAGCCAAGATCGCATAGGCCGAACCTACGAGCAGTACTTC; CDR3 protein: CASSQDRIGRTYEQYF
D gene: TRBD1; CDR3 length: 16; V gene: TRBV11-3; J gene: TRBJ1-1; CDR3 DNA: TGTGCCAGCAGCTTAGCAGGGGGTGATATGAACACTGAAGCTTTCTTT; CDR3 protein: CASSLAGGDMNTEAFF